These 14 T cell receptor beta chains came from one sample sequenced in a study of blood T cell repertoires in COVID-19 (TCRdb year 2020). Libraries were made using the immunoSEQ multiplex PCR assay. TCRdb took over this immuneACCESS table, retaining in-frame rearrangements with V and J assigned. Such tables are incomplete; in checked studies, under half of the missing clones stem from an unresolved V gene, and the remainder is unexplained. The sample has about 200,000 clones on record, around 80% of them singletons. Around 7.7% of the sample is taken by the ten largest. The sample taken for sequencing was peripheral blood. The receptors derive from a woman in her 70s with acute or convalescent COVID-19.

DNA for the CDR3: TGTGCCAGCAGCCTTCAGGGAAGCAATCAGCCCCAGCATTTT. It specifies CASSLQGSNQPQHF. This rearrangement joins TRBV3-1 (or the pseudogene TRBV3-2) to TRBJ1-5, with D tentatively TRBD1 (5 bases). Germline CDR1 LGHDT, CDR2 YNNKEL (reference sequence). V was trimmed by 4 bases and J by 1 base, leaving 8 bases between them. The CDR3 length is 14 residues.

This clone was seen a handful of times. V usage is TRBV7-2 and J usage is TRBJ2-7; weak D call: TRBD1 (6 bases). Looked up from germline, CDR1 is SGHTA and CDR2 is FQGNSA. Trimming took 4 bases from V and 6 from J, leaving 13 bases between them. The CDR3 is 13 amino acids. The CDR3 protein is CASSSGQFGEQYF. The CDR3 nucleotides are TGTGCCAGCAGCTCGGGACAATTCGGCGAGCAGTACTTC.

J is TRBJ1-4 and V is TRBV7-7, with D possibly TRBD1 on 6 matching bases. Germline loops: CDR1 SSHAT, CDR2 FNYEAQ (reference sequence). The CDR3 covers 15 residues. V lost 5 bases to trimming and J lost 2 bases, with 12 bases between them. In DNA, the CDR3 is TGTGCCAGCAGCCCGGGGACACGTACTAATGAAAAACTGTTTTTT. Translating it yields CASSPGTRTNEKLFF.

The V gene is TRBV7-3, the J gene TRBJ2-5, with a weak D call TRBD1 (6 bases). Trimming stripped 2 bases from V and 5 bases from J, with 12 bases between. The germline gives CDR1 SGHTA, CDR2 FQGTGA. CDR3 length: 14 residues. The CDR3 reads CASSLSSGAETQYF. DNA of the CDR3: TGTGCCAGCAGCTTATCTTCAGGGGCTGAGACCCAGTACTTC.

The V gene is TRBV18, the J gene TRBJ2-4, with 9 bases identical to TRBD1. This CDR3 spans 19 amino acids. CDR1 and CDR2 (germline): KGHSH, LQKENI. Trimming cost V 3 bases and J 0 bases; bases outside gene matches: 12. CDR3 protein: CASSPPGQGVILAKNIQYF. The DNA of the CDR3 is TGTGCCAGCTCACCTCCGGGACAGGGAGTTATTTTAGCCAAAAACATTCAGTACTTC.

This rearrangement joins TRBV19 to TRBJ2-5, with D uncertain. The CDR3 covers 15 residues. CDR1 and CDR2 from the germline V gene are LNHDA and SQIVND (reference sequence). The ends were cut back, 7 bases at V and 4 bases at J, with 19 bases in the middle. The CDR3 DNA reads TGTGCCAGTACCATGACTGGCGTTCACCTAGAGACCCAGTACTTC. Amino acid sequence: CASTMTGVHLETQYF.

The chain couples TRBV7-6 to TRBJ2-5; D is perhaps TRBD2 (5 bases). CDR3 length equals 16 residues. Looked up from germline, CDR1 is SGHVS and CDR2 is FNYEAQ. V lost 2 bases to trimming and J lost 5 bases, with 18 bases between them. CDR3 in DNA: TGTGCCAGCAGCTTACGAAGGGCTAGCTTGGGGGAGACCCAGTACTTC. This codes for CASSLRRASLGETQYF.

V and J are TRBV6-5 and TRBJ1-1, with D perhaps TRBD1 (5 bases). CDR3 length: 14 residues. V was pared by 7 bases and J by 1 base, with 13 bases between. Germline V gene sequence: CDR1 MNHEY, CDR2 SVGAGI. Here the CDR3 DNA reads TGTGCCAGCACTTCAGGGTTTGGGAACACTGAAGCTTTCTTT. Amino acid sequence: CASTSGFGNTEAFF.

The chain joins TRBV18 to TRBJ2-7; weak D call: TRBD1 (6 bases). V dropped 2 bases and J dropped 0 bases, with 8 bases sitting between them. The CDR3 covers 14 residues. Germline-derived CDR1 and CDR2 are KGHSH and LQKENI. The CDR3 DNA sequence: TGTGCCAGCTCACCATCGGACAGCTCCTACGAGCAGTACGTC. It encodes CASSPSDSSYEQYV.

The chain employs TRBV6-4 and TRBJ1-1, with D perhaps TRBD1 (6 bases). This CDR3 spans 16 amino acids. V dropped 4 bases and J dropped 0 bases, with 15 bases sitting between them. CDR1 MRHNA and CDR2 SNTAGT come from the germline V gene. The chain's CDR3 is CASSGPRTELNTEAFF. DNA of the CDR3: TGTGCCAGCAGTGGGCCCCGGACAGAGCTGAACACTGAAGCTTTCTTT.

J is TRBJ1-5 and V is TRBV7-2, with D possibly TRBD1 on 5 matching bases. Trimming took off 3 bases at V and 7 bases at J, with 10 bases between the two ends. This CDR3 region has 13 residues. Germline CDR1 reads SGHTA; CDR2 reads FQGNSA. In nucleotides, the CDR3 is TGTGCCAGCAGCTTTAATCGGGGGCAGCCCCAGCATTTT. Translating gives CASSFNRGQPQHF.

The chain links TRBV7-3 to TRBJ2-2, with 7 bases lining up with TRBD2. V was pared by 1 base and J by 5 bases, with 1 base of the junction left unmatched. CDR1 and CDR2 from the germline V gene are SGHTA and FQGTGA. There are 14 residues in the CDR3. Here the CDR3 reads CASSLRDYTGELFF. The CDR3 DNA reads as TGTGCCAGCAGCTTAAGGGACTATACCGGGGAGCTGTTTTTT. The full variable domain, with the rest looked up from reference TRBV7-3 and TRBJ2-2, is GAGVSQTPSNKVTEKGKYVELRCDPISGHTALYWYRQSLGQGPEFLIYFQGTGAADDSGLPNDRFFAVRPEGSVSTLKIQRTERGDSAVYLCASSLRDYTGELFFGEGSRLTVL.

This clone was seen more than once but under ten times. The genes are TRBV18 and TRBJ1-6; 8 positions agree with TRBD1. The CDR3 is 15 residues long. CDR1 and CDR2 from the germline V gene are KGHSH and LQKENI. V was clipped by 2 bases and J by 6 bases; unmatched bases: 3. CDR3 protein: CASSPLGQGNSPLHF. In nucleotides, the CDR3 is TGTGCCAGCTCACCATTAGGACAGGGTAATTCACCCCTCCACTTT.

The CDR3 coding sequence is TGTGCCAGGGGCCTGGGAGCCCTCGGTGGCTACACCTTC. Protein product: CARGLGALGGYTF. V usage is TRBV2 and J usage is TRBJ1-2; D unresolved. Deletions cut 9 bases from V and 7 bases from J, with 18 bases between. Per the germline V gene, CDR1 is SNHLY and CDR2 is FYNNEI. The CDR3 is made up of 13 amino acids.